A selection of T cell receptor beta chains follows, all from one sample in a study of cytomegalovirus exposure and HLA in healthy donors. Clones were sequenced by immunoSEQ multiplex PCR, and TCRdb holds only the in-frame ones, with some missing. The data hold 200,000 to 250,000 clones, with about 86% observed a single time. The specimen sequenced was PBMCs. The receptors were gathered from a woman aged 60-75 years in good health and CMV-seropositive. Each CDR3 is given with its conserved first and last residue. D genes are given only for firm matches. The size field is filled for only some rows; it gives once, few, many or a size class.

v_call	d_call	j_call	clone_size	cdr3_nt	cdr3_aa
TRBV19	TRBD2	TRBJ2-2	.	TGTGCCAGTAGTCGACTAGCGGGAGTAGAAACCGGGGAGCTGTTTTTT	CASSRLAGVETGELFF
TRBV5-1	.	TRBJ2-7	.	TGCGCCAGCAGCTTGGGGGGGGGCACGTCCTACGAGCAGTACTTC	CASSLGGGTSYEQYF
TRBV7-2	TRBD2	TRBJ2-2	.	TGTGCCAGCAGCTCGGGACTAGCGGGAGGGGAGCTGTTTTTT	CASSSGLAGGELFF
TRBV30	.	TRBJ1-3	.	TGTGCCTGGAGAGCGGCAGGGAGGGGACTCTCTGGAAACACCATATATTTT	CAWRAAGRGLSGNTIYF
TRBV25-1	TRBD1	TRBJ1-1	.	TGTGCCAGCGTTGCGAGACAGGGGGCAGGTACTGAAGCTTTCTTT	CASVARQGAGTEAFF
TRBV7-9	TRBD1	TRBJ2-7	few	TGTGCCAGCAGCTTAGGAACAGGGGGCCAAGAGCAGTACTTC	CASSLGTGGQEQYF
TRBV6-1	.	TRBJ1-3	.	TGTGCCAGCTTACAGGATTCTGGAAACACCATATATTTT	CASLQDSGNTIYF
TRBV4-1	.	TRBJ2-7	.	TGCGCCAACAGCCAAACGGCCTACGAGCAGTACTTC	CANSQTAYEQYF
TRBV28	.	TRBJ1-2	.	TGTGCCAGCAGTTTGTCCTTGTCCGAGACATTC	CASSLSLSETF
TRBV6-1	TRBD1	TRBJ2-4	.	TGTGCCAGCCGGGACAGAGTAGCCAAAAACATTCAGTACTTC	CASRDRVAKNIQYF
TRBV27	.	TRBJ2-7	.	TGTGCCAGCAGTCCTAGGAGGGGTCCCTACGAGCAGTACTTC	CASSPRRGPYEQYF
TRBV19	.	TRBJ1-1	.	TGTGCCAGTAGTATAGCGGACAGCCAGAACACTGAAGCTTTCTTT	CASSIADSQNTEAFF
TRBV2	.	TRBJ2-7	once	TGTGCCAGCCATACAGGGTCCTACGAGCAGTACTTC	CASHTGSYEQYF
TRBV11-2	.	TRBJ2-7	.	TGTGCCAGCAGCCCGAAACGCGGGCAGTACTTC	CASSPKRGQYF
TRBV4-1	.	TRBJ1-6	.	TGCGCCAGCAGCCAAGATCGGAGATTGGAGGGATTTTCACCCCTCCACTTT	CASSQDRRLEGFSPLHF
TRBV19	.	TRBJ1-5	few	TGTGCCAGTAGATCCAGAGAGGGCTATAGCAATCAGCCCCAGCATTTT	CASRSREGYSNQPQHF
TRBV6-1	TRBD2	TRBJ2-1	.	TGTGCCAGCAGTGGAGCAGCGGGAGGCTCCTACAATGAGCAGTTCTTC	CASSGAAGGSYNEQFF
TRBV7-9	TRBD1	TRBJ2-2	.	TGTGCCAGCAGTCCGACGGACAGGGGGATAACCGGGGAGCTGTTTTTT	CASSPTDRGITGELFF
TRBV28	TRBD1	TRBJ1-5	few	TGTGCCAGCAGTAGGACAGGGTTCGGTCAGCCCCAGCATTTT	CASSRTGFGQPQHF
TRBV7-2	TRBD2	TRBJ2-7	.	TGTGCCAGCAGCTTAGATTGGGGGCTAGCGGGAACCTACGAGCAGTACTTC	CASSLDWGLAGTYEQYF
TRBV6-1	.	TRBJ1-5	.	TGTGCCAGCAGTGAAGTGCGTAATCAGCCCCAGCATTTT	CASSEVRNQPQHF
TRBV6-6	.	TRBJ1-1	.	TGTGCCAGCAGTTACTCGACGGGGGGAGGGACTGAAGCTTTCTTT	CASSYSTGGGTEAFF
TRBV12-5	TRBD1	TRBJ2-2	once	TGTGCTAGTGGCCCGGGACAGGGAACCGGGGAGCTGTTTTTT	CASGPGQGTGELFF
TRBV28	TRBD1	TRBJ2-7	.	TGTGCCATCCGGGACAGGGTCTACGAGCAGTACTTC	CAIRDRVYEQYF
TRBV5-1	.	TRBJ2-7	few	TGCGCCAGCAGCCCCTTCGGGACTCTCTCCTACGAGCAGTACTTC	CASSPFGTLSYEQYF
TRBV6-1	.	TRBJ2-4	.	TGTGCCAGCAGTGAAGCGCACGGCAGGGGAAACATTCAGTACTTC	CASSEAHGRGNIQYF
TRBV7-7	TRBD2	TRBJ2-1	.	TGTGCCAGCAGCCAGGGACTAGCGGGAGGGCACCCCTACAATGAGCAGTTCTTC	CASSQGLAGGHPYNEQFF
TRBV4-1	TRBD1	TRBJ1-2	.	TGCGCCAGCAGCCAAGATGGGACAGCTTATGGCTACACCTTC	CASSQDGTAYGYTF
TRBV5-1	.	TRBJ2-1	.	TGCGCCAGCAGCCCCCCGGGGTGGGATGAGCAGTTCTTC	CASSPPGWDEQFF
TRBV9	.	TRBJ2-5	few	TGTGCCAGCAGCGTAGGTCAGGGTGCCGAATTTGGGACCCAGTACTTC	CASSVGQGAEFGTQYF
TRBV4-1	.	TRBJ2-3	.	TGCGCCAGCAGCCAAGTGGTCCGGAGGACAGCAGATACGCAGTATTTT	CASSQVVRRTADTQYF
TRBV19	.	TRBJ1-1	.	TGTGCCAGTAGTATTGGGGCAGGATTGAACACTGAAGCTTTCTTT	CASSIGAGLNTEAFF
TRBV5-1	TRBD1	TRBJ1-1	.	TGCGCCAGCAGCACAGGGGGGACTGAAGCTTTCTTT	CASSTGGTEAFF
TRBV6-6	TRBD2	TRBJ2-1	.	TGTGCCAGCAGTTACTTAACTAGCGGGCGTGAGCAGTTCTTC	CASSYLTSGREQFF
TRBV13	TRBD1	TRBJ1-1	.	TGTGCCAGCATCGGACAGGGTGTCAACACTGAAGCTTTCTTT	CASIGQGVNTEAFF
TRBV9	.	TRBJ1-2	.	TGTGCCAGCAGCGTAGGACAGACCAACAGCTATGGCTACACCTTC	CASSVGQTNSYGYTF
TRBV5-4	.	TRBJ2-7	.	TGTGCCAGCAGCCCGGGGGAGCGCGCCTACTACGAGCAGTACTTC	CASSPGERAYYEQYF
TRBV2	TRBD1	TRBJ2-6	.	TGTGCCAGCAGCGCCTACGGGACAGCCTCTGGGGCCAACGTCCTGACTTTC	CASSAYGTASGANVLTF
TRBV7-2	TRBD1	TRBJ1-4	.	TGTGCCAGCAGCGCAGTGACAGGGGGCAATGAAAAACTGTTTTTT	CASSAVTGGNEKLFF
TRBV18	TRBD1	TRBJ2-7	once	TGTGCCAGCTCCCAGAGGGACAGGAGCTCCTACGAGCAGTACTTC	CASSQRDRSSYEQYF
TRBV6-1	TRBD1	TRBJ1-5	.	TGTGCCAGCAGTGATTTTTGGACAGGGGGAAATCAGCCCCAGCATTTT	CASSDFWTGGNQPQHF
TRBV6-1	.	TRBJ2-7	.	TGTGCCAGCAGTGAAAGGGGAGGGGGTAGCTCCTACGAGCAGTACTTC	CASSERGGGSSYEQYF
TRBV28	TRBD2	TRBJ2-7	.	TGTGCCAGCAGTTTACTTAGGGCTAGCGGGATAGGTCAGTACTTC	CASSLLRASGIGQYF
TRBV11-2	.	TRBJ1-2	.	TGTGCCAGCCGCGGAGTTGGCTACACCTTC	CASRGVGYTF
TRBV25-1	TRBD1	TRBJ1-2	.	TGTGCCAGCAGTACCTGGGACAGGGATGGCTACACCTTC	CASSTWDRDGYTF
TRBV7-9	.	TRBJ2-7	.	TGTGCCAGCAGCCGAGGGGGATACGAGCAGTACTTC	CASSRGGYEQYF
TRBV5-6	.	TRBJ1-4	.	TGTGCCAGCAGCTTGGGTACAGCCGGTAATGAAAAACTGTTTTTT	CASSLGTAGNEKLFF
TRBV5-4	TRBD1	TRBJ2-7	.	TGTGCCAGCAGCTTGCAGACAGGGGGCGAGGACGAGCAGTACTTC	CASSLQTGGEDEQYF
TRBV5-1	TRBD2	TRBJ2-2	.	TGCGCCAGCAGCCCGACTAGCGGGAACACCGGGGAGCTGCTTTTT	CASSPTSGNTGELLF
TRBV28	TRBD2	TRBJ2-7	few	TGTGCCAGCAGTTCCAGCGGGAGCCGTCCCTACGAGCAGTACTTC	CASSSSGSRPYEQYF
TRBV7-9	TRBD1	TRBJ1-1	few	TGTGCCAGCAGCTTCGAGGGGGCCAACACTGAAGCTTTCTTT	CASSFEGANTEAFF
TRBV5-1	.	TRBJ1-1	.	TGCGCCAGCAGCCCCGAGTCGGGAAACACTGAAGCTTTCTTT	CASSPESGNTEAFF
TRBV9	.	TRBJ1-4	.	TGTGCCAGCAGCGTAGGGGGGGCTAATGAAAAACTGTTTTTT	CASSVGGANEKLFF
TRBV6-1	.	TRBJ2-7	once	TGTGCCAGCAGTGAGTGGAGCGGTAGCTCCTACGAGCAGTACTTC	CASSEWSGSSYEQYF